The present entry profiles one TCR beta chain with its context. The data are from a study of control samples from healthy donors and cancer patients. Germline CDR1 is LNHDA and CDR2 is SQIVND (reference sequence). There are 17 residues in the CDR3. Trimming cost V 1 base and J 2 bases, with 17 bases left between them. The protocol was immunoSEQ multiplex PCR, while the TCRdb copy is restricted to in-frame clones and leaves out a portion. The sample gives 90,000 to 150,000 clones, 70% to 90% of which show up once; around 3.5% is in the top ten. Sample: blood. V usage is TRBV19 and J usage is TRBJ1-1, with D maybe TRBD1 (5 bases). The origin of this receptor is a man aged 35-49 years in good health. The chain's CDR3 is CASSIGGSGGLNTEAFF. In nucleotides, the CDR3 is TGTGCCAGTAGTATAGGGGGCAGCGGCGGATTAAACACTGAAGCTTTCTTT.